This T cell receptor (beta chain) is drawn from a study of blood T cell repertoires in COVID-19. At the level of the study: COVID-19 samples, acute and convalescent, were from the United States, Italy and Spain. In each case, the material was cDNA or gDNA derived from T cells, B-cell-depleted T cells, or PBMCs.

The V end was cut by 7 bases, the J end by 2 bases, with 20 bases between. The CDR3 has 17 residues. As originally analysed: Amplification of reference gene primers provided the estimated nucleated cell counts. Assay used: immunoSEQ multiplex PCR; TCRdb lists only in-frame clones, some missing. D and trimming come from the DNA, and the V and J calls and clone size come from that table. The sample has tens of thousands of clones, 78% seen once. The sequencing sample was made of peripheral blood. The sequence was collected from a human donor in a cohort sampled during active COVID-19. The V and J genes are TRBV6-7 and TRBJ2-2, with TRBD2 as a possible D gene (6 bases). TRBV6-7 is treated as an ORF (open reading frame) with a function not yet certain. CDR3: CASKKLAREPNTGELFF. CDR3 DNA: TGTGCCAGCAAAAAGTTGGCGCGGGAACCAAACACCGGGGAGCTGTTTTTT.